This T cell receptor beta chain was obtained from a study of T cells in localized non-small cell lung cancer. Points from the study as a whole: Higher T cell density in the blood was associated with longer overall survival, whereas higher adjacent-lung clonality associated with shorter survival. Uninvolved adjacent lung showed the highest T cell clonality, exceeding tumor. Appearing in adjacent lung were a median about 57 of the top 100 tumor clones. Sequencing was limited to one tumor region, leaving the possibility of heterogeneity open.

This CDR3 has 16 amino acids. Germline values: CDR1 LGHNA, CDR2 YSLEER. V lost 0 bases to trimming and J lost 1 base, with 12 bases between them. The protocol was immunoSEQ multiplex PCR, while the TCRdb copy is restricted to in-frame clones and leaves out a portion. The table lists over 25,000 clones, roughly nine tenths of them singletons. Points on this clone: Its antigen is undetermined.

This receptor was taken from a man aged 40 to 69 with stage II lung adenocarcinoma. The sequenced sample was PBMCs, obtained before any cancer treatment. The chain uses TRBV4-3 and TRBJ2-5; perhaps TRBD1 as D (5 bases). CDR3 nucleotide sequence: TGCGCCAGCAGCCAAGATCTATCCCAGGGCCAAGAGACCCAGTACTTC. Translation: CASSQDLSQGQETQYF.